A selection of T cell receptor beta chains follows, all from one sample in a study of blood T cell repertoires in COVID-19. The table came from immunoSEQ multiplex PCR; TCRdb's copy has only in-frame clones and leaves some out. The sample lists about 270,000 clones; around nine tenths were seen once. The sample comprised PBMCs or T cells enriched from blood (not recorded which). The source of these receptors is an older woman who had recovered from COVID-19. CDR3s include the opening cysteine and the closing phenylalanine or tryptophan. Each record gives: J gene, V gene, D gene, clone size, CDR3 DNA, CDR3 protein. D genes are given only for firm matches. Clone size is not always given. Where it is, it says once, few, many or a class for expanded clones.

j_gene: TRBJ2-3; v_gene: TRBV5-8; d_gene: TRBD1; abundance: -; CDR3nt: TGTGCCAGCAGGACAGGGGGCCCCTACACAGATACGCAGTATTTT; CDR3aa: CASRTGGPYTDTQYF
j_gene: TRBJ1-1; v_gene: TRBV2; d_gene: -; abundance: -; CDR3nt: TGTGCCAGCAGACCGGACAGGAACACTGAAGCTTTCTTT; CDR3aa: CASRPDRNTEAFF
j_gene: TRBJ2-3; v_gene: TRBV7-9; d_gene: TRBD2; abundance: -; CDR3nt: TGTGCCAGCAGCCCCCCCTTTCTTGCGGGAGCTAGCACAGATACGCAGTATTTT; CDR3aa: CASSPPFLAGASTDTQYF
j_gene: TRBJ2-2; v_gene: TRBV10-2; d_gene: TRBD2; abundance: -; CDR3nt: TGCGCCAGCGGCAGGACTAGCACCGGGGAGCTGTTTTTT; CDR3aa: CASGRTSTGELFF
j_gene: TRBJ1-3; v_gene: TRBV5-1; d_gene: TRBD1; abundance: -; CDR3nt: TGCGCCAGCAGCTCCGACAGGGGCCTAGGAAACACCATATATTTT; CDR3aa: CASSSDRGLGNTIYF
j_gene: TRBJ2-1; v_gene: TRBV27; d_gene: -; abundance: -; CDR3nt: TGTGCCAGCAGTTCAGGGGTAGGGTACAATGAGCAGTTCTTC; CDR3aa: CASSSGVGYNEQFF
j_gene: TRBJ1-6; v_gene: TRBV27; d_gene: -; abundance: -; CDR3nt: TGTGCCAGCAGTTACTACTATAATTCACCCCTCCACTTT; CDR3aa: CASSYYYNSPLHF
j_gene: TRBJ1-2; v_gene: TRBV2; d_gene: TRBD1; abundance: -; CDR3nt: TGTGCCGGCTTAACCGACAGGGTAAAAGGCTACACCTTC; CDR3aa: CAGLTDRVKGYTF
j_gene: TRBJ2-7; v_gene: TRBV2; d_gene: -; abundance: -; CDR3nt: TGTGCCAGCAGTGTCTCAGGGCCCTACGAGCAGTACTTC; CDR3aa: CASSVSGPYEQYF
j_gene: TRBJ1-1; v_gene: TRBV6-5; d_gene: TRBD1; abundance: -; CDR3nt: TGTGCCAGCCTCAGGGACAGGGGCTGGAACACTGAAGCTTTCTTT; CDR3aa: CASLRDRGWNTEAFF
j_gene: TRBJ1-4; v_gene: TRBV9; d_gene: -; abundance: once; CDR3nt: TGTGCCAGCAGCGTTAGGGGGAAAGATGAAAAACTGTTTTTT; CDR3aa: CASSVRGKDEKLFF
j_gene: TRBJ1-5; v_gene: TRBV30; d_gene: TRBD1; abundance: -; CDR3nt: TGTGCCTGGAGTCTGGGACAGTTCAATCAGCCCCAGCATTTT; CDR3aa: CAWSLGQFNQPQHF
j_gene: TRBJ1-3; v_gene: TRBV3-1/TRBV3-2; d_gene: TRBD1; abundance: -; CDR3nt: TGTGCCAGCAGCCAATTGGGACAGCACTCTGGAAACACCATATATTTT; CDR3aa: CASSQLGQHSGNTIYF
j_gene: TRBJ2-7; v_gene: TRBV6-1; d_gene: TRBD1; abundance: -; CDR3nt: TGTGCCAGCAGTGATCCTGCAGGGGGCGCATTAGGGGGCGAGCAGTACTTC; CDR3aa: CASSDPAGGALGGEQYF
j_gene: TRBJ1-3; v_gene: TRBV5-1; d_gene: TRBD1; abundance: -; CDR3nt: TGCGCCAGCAGCTCACCAACGGGACAGGTAGGAAACACCATATATTTT; CDR3aa: CASSSPTGQVGNTIYF
j_gene: TRBJ1-2; v_gene: TRBV14; d_gene: -; abundance: -; CDR3nt: TGTGCCAGCAGCCAAGGCCTCCAGGGGTACTATGGCTACACCTTC; CDR3aa: CASSQGLQGYYGYTF
j_gene: TRBJ1-1; v_gene: TRBV5-1; d_gene: -; abundance: -; CDR3nt: TGCGCCAGCAGCTTGGACCCGCGGAACACTGAAGCTTTCTTT; CDR3aa: CASSLDPRNTEAFF
j_gene: TRBJ2-3; v_gene: TRBV29-1; d_gene: TRBD2; abundance: -; CDR3nt: TGCAGCGTTGCTAGCGGGGCCGGGGATACGCAGTATTTT; CDR3aa: CSVASGAGDTQYF
j_gene: TRBJ1-2; v_gene: TRBV30; d_gene: TRBD1; abundance: -; CDR3nt: TGTGCCTGGAGTGTACGACGGTTCCAGAGGGGGCGAGGTTGGGGTGGCTACACCTTC; CDR3aa: CAWSVRRFQRGRGWGGYTF
j_gene: TRBJ1-2; v_gene: TRBV28; d_gene: TRBD1; abundance: -; CDR3nt: TGTGCCAGCAACGGACCGGGGACAGGGCAAGTCTACACCTTC; CDR3aa: CASNGPGTGQVYTF
j_gene: TRBJ2-7; v_gene: TRBV11-2; d_gene: -; abundance: -; CDR3nt: TGTGCCAGCAGCCAGGAGGGGACCGAGCAGTACTTC; CDR3aa: CASSQEGTEQYF
j_gene: TRBJ2-7; v_gene: TRBV4-2; d_gene: TRBD2; abundance: few; CDR3nt: TGTGCCAGCAGCCAAGGTCCGGACCTAGCGGAGAGGCGCTACGAGCAGTACTTC; CDR3aa: CASSQGPDLAERRYEQYF
j_gene: TRBJ2-2; v_gene: TRBV7-3; d_gene: -; abundance: -; CDR3nt: TGTGCCAGCAGCCCCCGAGGGGGGGCGAACACCGGGGAGCTGTTTTTT; CDR3aa: CASSPRGGANTGELFF
j_gene: TRBJ2-3; v_gene: TRBV30; d_gene: -; abundance: -; CDR3nt: TGTGCCTGGAGTCCAGGGTTAGGAGATACGCAGTATTTT; CDR3aa: CAWSPGLGDTQYF
j_gene: TRBJ2-5; v_gene: TRBV11-1; d_gene: TRBD1; abundance: -; CDR3nt: TGTGCCAGCAGCCTGGGACAGGGGAGGAGAGAGACCCAGTACTTC; CDR3aa: CASSLGQGRRETQYF
j_gene: TRBJ1-3; v_gene: TRBV2; d_gene: -; abundance: -; CDR3nt: TGTGCCAGCTCCCTAGGAACCCTCCTCCTCGGCACCATATATTTT; CDR3aa: CASSLGTLLLGTIYF
j_gene: TRBJ2-2; v_gene: TRBV6-1; d_gene: TRBD2; abundance: once; CDR3nt: TGTGCCAGCAGTGCCCAAGCGGGGACTAACACCGGGGAGCTGTTTTTT; CDR3aa: CASSAQAGTNTGELFF
j_gene: TRBJ1-1; v_gene: TRBV3-1/TRBV3-2; d_gene: -; abundance: -; CDR3nt: TGTGCCAGCAGCCAAGGCTTGGGGGGGACTGAAGCTTTCTTT; CDR3aa: CASSQGLGGTEAFF
j_gene: TRBJ1-2; v_gene: TRBV27; d_gene: -; abundance: -; CDR3nt: TGTGCCAGCAGCTATAAGGGAGCGGGGGTTCATGGCTACACCTTC; CDR3aa: CASSYKGAGVHGYTF
j_gene: TRBJ1-1; v_gene: TRBV11-1; d_gene: TRBD1; abundance: -; CDR3nt: TGTGCCAGCAGGACAGGGGCGAACACTGAAGCTTTCTTT; CDR3aa: CASRTGANTEAFF
j_gene: TRBJ1-6; v_gene: TRBV5-1; d_gene: -; abundance: -; CDR3nt: TGCGCCAGCAGCACCGGGACATTCAATTCACCCCTCCACTTT; CDR3aa: CASSTGTFNSPLHF
j_gene: TRBJ1-6; v_gene: TRBV18; d_gene: -; abundance: -; CDR3nt: TGTGCCAGCTCACCTGAGACCTATAATTCACCCCTCCACTTT; CDR3aa: CASSPETYNSPLHF
j_gene: TRBJ1-5; v_gene: TRBV20-1; d_gene: -; abundance: -; CDR3nt: TGCAGTGCTAGTGGGGCATCTCTTCAGCCCCAGCATTTT; CDR3aa: CSASGASLQPQHF
j_gene: TRBJ1-5; v_gene: TRBV27; d_gene: TRBD1; abundance: -; CDR3nt: TGTGCCAGCAGAGTCACAGGGGGCGGATATCAGCCCCAGCATTTT; CDR3aa: CASRVTGGGYQPQHF
j_gene: TRBJ2-5; v_gene: TRBV5-1; d_gene: TRBD1; abundance: -; CDR3nt: TGCGCCAGCAGTCGTGAGGACAGGGAGACCCAGTACTTC; CDR3aa: CASSREDRETQYF
j_gene: TRBJ1-2; v_gene: TRBV5-6; d_gene: -; abundance: -; CDR3nt: TGTGCCAGCCTTAAGGCAGGCCATGGCTACACCTTC; CDR3aa: CASLKAGHGYTF
j_gene: TRBJ2-7; v_gene: TRBV14; d_gene: -; abundance: -; CDR3nt: TGTGCCAGCAGCCAAGGAAGTATACTTAATAGCTACGAGCAGTACTTC; CDR3aa: CASSQGSILNSYEQYF
j_gene: TRBJ2-7; v_gene: TRBV4-1; d_gene: -; abundance: -; CDR3nt: TGCGCCAGCAGCCAAGATCAGGGTTTAGTGATACCGTCCGGCGAGCAGTACTTC; CDR3aa: CASSQDQGLVIPSGEQYF
j_gene: TRBJ2-1; v_gene: TRBV7-2; d_gene: TRBD2; abundance: once; CDR3nt: TGTGCCAGCAGCGCGCCGGGACTAGCAGTTAGAACCTCCTACAATGAGCAGTTCTTC; CDR3aa: CASSAPGLAVRTSYNEQFF